Here is one T cell receptor beta chain with its context. Its antigen is unidentified. It was with a sample-barcoded 5' primer and a J-beta primer mix that a second PCR of roughly 7 to 12 cycles was run. Every cDNA molecule bore a tag from a template-switch adaptor containing 12 random nucleotides. TCRdb reanalysed the 5' RACE reads using MiXCR and keeps one entry per CDR3 protein. The data show about 720,000 distinct CDR3 sequences, approximately 21% seen once. There are 14 residues in the CDR3. CDR1 and CDR2 (germline): SGDLS, YYNGEE. Deletions cut 3 bases from V and 0 bases from J, with 9 bases between. The data originate from a study of blood T cells in healthy people across ages. Overall study findings and caveats: Estimated diversity across one million T cells was deemed an underestimate. As age increased, TCR beta diversity per million T cells fell in a roughly linear fashion.

Staff drew around 10 milliliters of peripheral blood from each donor. Material for sequencing was blood. The chain is built from TRBV9 and TRBJ2-5; a weak D match, TRBD2 (6 bases). This clonotype was sampled from a man in his 70s in good health. This CDR3 reads CASSARDYQETQYF. CDR3 nucleotide sequence: TGTGCCAGCAGCGCCCGGGACTACCAAGAGACCCAGTACTTC.